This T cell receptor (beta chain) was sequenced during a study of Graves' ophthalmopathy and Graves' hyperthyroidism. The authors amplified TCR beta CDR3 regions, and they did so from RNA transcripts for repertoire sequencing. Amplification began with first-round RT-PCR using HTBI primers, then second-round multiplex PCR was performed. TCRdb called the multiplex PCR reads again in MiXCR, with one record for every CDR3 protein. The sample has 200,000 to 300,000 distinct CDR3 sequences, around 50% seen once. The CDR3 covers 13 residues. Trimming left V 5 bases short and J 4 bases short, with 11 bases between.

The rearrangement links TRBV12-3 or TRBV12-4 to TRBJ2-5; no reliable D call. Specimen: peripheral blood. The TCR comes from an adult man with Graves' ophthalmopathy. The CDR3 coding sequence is TGTGCCAGCAGTAATCCCCTTGGAGAGACCCAGTACTTC. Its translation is CASSNPLGETQYF.